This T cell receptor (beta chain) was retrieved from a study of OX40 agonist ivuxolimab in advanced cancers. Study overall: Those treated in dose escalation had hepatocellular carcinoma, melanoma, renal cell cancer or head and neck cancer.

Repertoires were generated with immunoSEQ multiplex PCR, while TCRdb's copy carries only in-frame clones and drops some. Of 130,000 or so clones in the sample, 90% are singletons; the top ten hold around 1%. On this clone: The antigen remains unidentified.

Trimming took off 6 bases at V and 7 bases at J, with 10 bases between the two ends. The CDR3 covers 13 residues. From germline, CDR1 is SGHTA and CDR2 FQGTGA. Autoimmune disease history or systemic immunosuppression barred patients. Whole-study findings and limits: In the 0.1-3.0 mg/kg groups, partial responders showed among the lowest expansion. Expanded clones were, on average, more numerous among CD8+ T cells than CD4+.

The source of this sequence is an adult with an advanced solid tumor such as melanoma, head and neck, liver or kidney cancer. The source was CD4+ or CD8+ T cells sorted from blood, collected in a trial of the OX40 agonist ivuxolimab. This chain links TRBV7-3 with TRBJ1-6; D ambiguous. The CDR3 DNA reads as TGTGCCAGCAGTCCTACGCCCAATTCACCCCTCCACTTT. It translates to CASSPTPNSPLHF.